The sequence of this T cell receptor beta chain was determined in a study of technical replicates of blood from a handful of donors. The table came from immunoSEQ multiplex PCR; TCRdb's copy has only in-frame clones and leaves some out. Seen here are 74,000 or so clones, around 90% observed once, and the top ten hold around 0.27%. The CDR3 totals 14 residues. Trimming took 0 bases from V and 6 from J; bases not matched to a gene: 4. Germline-derived CDR1 and CDR2 are MNHEY and SVGAGI. The chain couples TRBV6-5 to TRBJ1-1, with TRBD1 identical over 7 bases. The sequenced sample consisted of T cells isolated from PBMCs. The TCR comes from a human donor in good health. The CDR3, as DNA: TGTGCCAGCAGTTACTCTGGAGGGGGCGCTGAAGCTTTCTTT. This codes for CASSYSGGGAEAFF.